The rows below give T cell receptor beta chains drawn from one sample of a study of radiation and T cells in renal cell carcinoma. The data were produced by immunoSEQ multiplex PCR, yet TCRdb's version contains in-frame clones alone and is incomplete. The sample carries more than 150,000 clones, about 91% recorded once. The source material was blood, sampled from a patient whose treatment included radiotherapy and nephrectomy. These receptors were taken from a woman aged 45-59 years with renal cell carcinoma. Each CDR3 is given with its conserved first and last residue. The order of the fields is V gene, clone size, J gene, CDR3 length, D gene, CDR3 protein, CDR3 DNA. The D gene is left open where the match is weak. Size tells how often a clone was seen (once, few, many) or the class of an expanded clone, and some rows leave it out.

v_call: TRBV7-2; clone_size: once; j_call: TRBJ2-2; cdr3_length: 16; d_call: TRBD1; cdr3_aa: CASSLSGGFNPGELFF; cdr3_nt: TGTGCCAGCAGCTTATCAGGGGGCTTTAACCCCGGGGAGCTGTTTTTT
v_call: TRBV7-2; clone_size: NA; j_call: TRBJ2-1; cdr3_length: 16; d_call: TRBD2; cdr3_aa: CASSLAGSGGAFEQFF; cdr3_nt: TGTGCCAGCAGCTTAGCGGGGAGCGGGGGGGCCTTCGAGCAGTTCTTC
v_call: TRBV19; clone_size: NA; j_call: TRBJ1-6; cdr3_length: 15; d_call: TRBD1; cdr3_aa: CASRSGTEHNSPLHF; cdr3_nt: TGTGCCAGTAGATCCGGGACAGAGCATAATTCACCCCTCCACTTT
v_call: TRBV19; clone_size: NA; j_call: TRBJ1-1; cdr3_length: 14; d_call: NA; cdr3_aa: CASTPLQPNTEAFF; cdr3_nt: TGTGCCAGTACCCCTCTACAGCCGAACACTGAAGCTTTCTTT
v_call: TRBV6-5; clone_size: NA; j_call: TRBJ1-6; cdr3_length: 16; d_call: NA; cdr3_aa: CASSYNSGSGNSPLHF; cdr3_nt: TGTGCCAGCAGTTACAATTCGGGCTCTGGGAATTCACCCCTCCACTTT
v_call: TRBV21-1; clone_size: once; j_call: TRBJ1-3; cdr3_length: 19; d_call: NA; cdr3_aa: CASSEKKRGVASGGNTIYF; cdr3_nt: TGTGCCAGCAGCGAAAAAAAAAGAGGGGTCGCATCGGGGGGAAACACCATATATTTT
v_call: TRBV19; clone_size: few; j_call: TRBJ1-1; cdr3_length: 13; d_call: NA; cdr3_aa: CASSLRMNTEAFF; cdr3_nt: TGTGCCAGTAGTCTCAGGATGAACACTGAAGCTTTCTTT
v_call: TRBV2; clone_size: NA; j_call: TRBJ2-3; cdr3_length: 15; d_call: TRBD1; cdr3_aa: CASSSGTGGGDTQYF; cdr3_nt: TGTGCCAGCAGTTCCGGGACAGGGGGCGGAGATACGCAGTATTTT
v_call: TRBV2; clone_size: NA; j_call: TRBJ1-5; cdr3_length: 17; d_call: TRBD1; cdr3_aa: CASSDRDRGYSNQPQHF; cdr3_nt: TGTGCCAGCAGTGACCGGGACAGGGGCTATAGCAATCAGCCCCAGCATTTT
v_call: TRBV5-1; clone_size: NA; j_call: TRBJ2-5; cdr3_length: 16; d_call: NA; cdr3_aa: CASSSGQLPSQETQYF; cdr3_nt: TGCGCCAGCAGCTCTGGACAGCTACCTTCACAAGAGACCCAGTACTTC
v_call: TRBV1; clone_size: NA; j_call: TRBJ1-6; cdr3_length: 17; d_call: NA; cdr3_aa: CTSSGPNRAWQNSPLHF; cdr3_nt: TGCACCAGCAGCGGTCCAAACCGTGCTTGGCAAAATTCACCCCTCCACTTT
v_call: TRBV19; clone_size: NA; j_call: TRBJ1-2; cdr3_length: 15; d_call: NA; cdr3_aa: CASRRGGPENYGYTF; cdr3_nt: TGTGCCAGTAGAAGGGGAGGACCGGAGAACTATGGCTACACCTTC
v_call: TRBV5-3; clone_size: NA; j_call: TRBJ1-5; cdr3_length: 14; d_call: NA; cdr3_aa: CARSGYSLRQPQHF; cdr3_nt: TGTGCCAGAAGCGGATACTCCCTAAGACAGCCCCAGCATTTT
v_call: TRBV18; clone_size: once; j_call: TRBJ2-3; cdr3_length: 15; d_call: TRBD1; cdr3_aa: CASSPRDRGTDTQYF; cdr3_nt: TGTGCCAGCTCACCTAGGGACAGGGGCACAGATACGCAGTATTTT
v_call: TRBV19; clone_size: NA; j_call: TRBJ2-5; cdr3_length: 14; d_call: NA; cdr3_aa: CASSIEASQEAQYF; cdr3_nt: TGTGCCAGTAGTATAGAGGCCAGCCAAGAGGCCCAGTACTTC
v_call: TRBV6-1; clone_size: NA; j_call: TRBJ2-7; cdr3_length: 14; d_call: NA; cdr3_aa: CASRGQGGLDEQYF; cdr3_nt: TGTGCCAGCAGAGGACAGGGAGGGTTGGACGAGCAGTACTTC
v_call: TRBV6-5; clone_size: NA; j_call: TRBJ2-7; cdr3_length: 11; d_call: NA; cdr3_aa: CASSTGREQYF; cdr3_nt: TGTGCCAGCAGTACAGGGCGAGAGCAGTACTTC
v_call: TRBV6-6; clone_size: NA; j_call: TRBJ1-2; cdr3_length: 14; d_call: NA; cdr3_aa: CASVRDAANYGYTF; cdr3_nt: TGTGCCAGCGTGAGGGATGCAGCTAACTATGGCTACACCTTC
v_call: TRBV6-1; clone_size: NA; j_call: TRBJ1-5; cdr3_length: 18; d_call: NA; cdr3_aa: CASSGLRRTDNSNQPQHF; cdr3_nt: TGTGCCAGCAGTGGCCTAAGACGGACAGATAATAGCAATCAGCCCCAGCATTTT
v_call: TRBV11-2; clone_size: few; j_call: TRBJ1-1; cdr3_length: 14; d_call: NA; cdr3_aa: CASSSQVGFTEAFF; cdr3_nt: TGTGCCAGCAGCTCCCAAGTGGGGTTCACTGAAGCTTTCTTT
v_call: TRBV28; clone_size: NA; j_call: TRBJ1-6; cdr3_length: 17; d_call: NA; cdr3_aa: CASSPPLNVVDGSPLHF; cdr3_nt: TGTGCCAGCAGCCCCCCCCTTAATGTGGTGGACGGTTCACCCCTCCACTTT
v_call: TRBV18; clone_size: once; j_call: TRBJ2-1; cdr3_length: 15; d_call: NA; cdr3_aa: CASSPFAGEINEQFF; cdr3_nt: TGTGCCAGCTCACCATTTGCGGGCGAAATCAATGAGCAGTTCTTC
v_call: TRBV15; clone_size: NA; j_call: TRBJ1-6; cdr3_length: 20; d_call: NA; cdr3_aa: CATSRDRHGWESLLNSPLHF; cdr3_nt: TGTGCCACCAGCAGAGATAGGCATGGATGGGAGTCTCTTCTTAATTCACCCCTCCACTTT
v_call: TRBV4-1; clone_size: NA; j_call: TRBJ1-2; cdr3_length: 15; d_call: NA; cdr3_aa: CASSQGEGSRYGYTF; cdr3_nt: TGCGCCAGCAGCCAAGGAGAGGGCAGTAGGTATGGCTACACCTTC
v_call: TRBV6-1; clone_size: NA; j_call: TRBJ2-5; cdr3_length: 14; d_call: NA; cdr3_aa: CASSEAGGQETQYF; cdr3_nt: TGTGCCAGCAGTGAAGCGGGCGGTCAAGAGACCCAGTACTTC
v_call: TRBV6-4; clone_size: NA; j_call: TRBJ2-3; cdr3_length: 14; d_call: NA; cdr3_aa: CASSDSGRADTQYF; cdr3_nt: TGTGCCAGCAGTGACTCGGGCCGAGCAGATACGCAGTATTTT
v_call: TRBV5-1; clone_size: NA; j_call: TRBJ1-4; cdr3_length: 13; d_call: NA; cdr3_aa: CASSLGFREKLFF; cdr3_nt: TGCGCCAGCAGCTTGGGGTTTCGAGAAAAACTGTTTTTT
v_call: TRBV14; clone_size: NA; j_call: TRBJ2-5; cdr3_length: 13; d_call: NA; cdr3_aa: CASSQSYQETQYF; cdr3_nt: TGTGCCAGCAGCCAATCCTACCAAGAGACCCAGTACTTC
v_call: TRBV6-4; clone_size: NA; j_call: TRBJ2-1; cdr3_length: 16; d_call: TRBD2; cdr3_aa: CASSDTGLAANNEQFF; cdr3_nt: TGTGCCAGCAGTGACACCGGACTAGCGGCTAACAATGAGCAGTTCTTC
v_call: TRBV6-1; clone_size: NA; j_call: TRBJ1-5; cdr3_length: 17; d_call: NA; cdr3_aa: CASSELFIGSGHQPQHF; cdr3_nt: TGTGCCAGCAGTGAACTATTTATTGGGTCAGGTCATCAGCCCCAGCATTTT
v_call: TRBV1; clone_size: NA; j_call: TRBJ2-2; cdr3_length: 16; d_call: NA; cdr3_aa: CTSSHPGQVLPGELFF; cdr3_nt: TGCACCAGCAGCCACCCGGGACAGGTCCTCCCCGGGGAGCTGTTTTTT
v_call: TRBV6-1; clone_size: once; j_call: TRBJ2-3; cdr3_length: 13; d_call: NA; cdr3_aa: CASSEPLSDTQYF; cdr3_nt: TGTGCCAGCAGTGAACCCTTATCAGATACGCAGTATTTT
v_call: TRBV5-1; clone_size: NA; j_call: TRBJ2-5; cdr3_length: 14; d_call: TRBD2; cdr3_aa: CASSPGLAGETQYF; cdr3_nt: TGCGCCAGCAGCCCAGGACTAGCAGGGGAGACCCAGTACTTC
v_call: TRBV4-3; clone_size: NA; j_call: TRBJ1-2; cdr3_length: 15; d_call: TRBD1; cdr3_aa: CASSQYTGGADGYTF; cdr3_nt: TGCGCCAGCAGCCAATATACAGGGGGCGCGGATGGCTACACCTTC
v_call: TRBV7-9; clone_size: NA; j_call: TRBJ2-7; cdr3_length: 12; d_call: TRBD1; cdr3_aa: CASSVTGGEQYF; cdr3_nt: TGTGCCAGCAGCGTAACAGGGGGCGAGCAGTACTTC
v_call: TRBV6-1; clone_size: NA; j_call: TRBJ1-1; cdr3_length: 14; d_call: NA; cdr3_aa: CATRPGPRNTEAFF; cdr3_nt: TGTGCCACCCGACCGGGACCCAGGAACACTGAAGCTTTCTTT
v_call: TRBV7-6; clone_size: NA; j_call: TRBJ2-3; cdr3_length: 15; d_call: NA; cdr3_aa: CASSLNPDGTSTQYF; cdr3_nt: TGTGCCAGCAGCTTGAACCCTGATGGGACGAGCACGCAGTATTTT
v_call: TRBV7-2; clone_size: NA; j_call: TRBJ1-6; cdr3_length: 15; d_call: NA; cdr3_aa: CASSSQGRRDSPLHF; cdr3_nt: TGTGCCAGCAGCTCACAGGGTCGTAGGGATTCACCCCTCCACTTT
v_call: TRBV6-1; clone_size: NA; j_call: TRBJ1-1; cdr3_length: 15; d_call: NA; cdr3_aa: CASSPPGHLPTEAFF; cdr3_nt: TGTGCCAGCAGTCCCCCGGGACACCTTCCCACTGAAGCTTTCTTT
v_call: TRBV11-3; clone_size: NA; j_call: TRBJ2-3; cdr3_length: 16; d_call: NA; cdr3_aa: CASSLGLGATGDTQYF; cdr3_nt: TGTGCCAGCAGCTTAGGTCTGGGGGCCACTGGGGATACGCAGTATTTT
v_call: TRBV2; clone_size: NA; j_call: TRBJ2-7; cdr3_length: 11; d_call: NA; cdr3_aa: CASRTYYEQYF; cdr3_nt: TGTGCCAGCAGGACTTACTACGAGCAGTACTTC
v_call: TRBV19; clone_size: NA; j_call: TRBJ2-1; cdr3_length: 14; d_call: NA; cdr3_aa: CASTQGGARNEQFF; cdr3_nt: TGTGCCAGTACCCAAGGGGGGGCTCGGAATGAGCAGTTCTTC
v_call: TRBV7-9; clone_size: NA; j_call: TRBJ1-1; cdr3_length: 15; d_call: NA; cdr3_aa: CASSLASIGNTEAFF; cdr3_nt: TGTGCCAGCAGCTTAGCGTCTATAGGGAACACTGAAGCTTTCTTT
v_call: TRBV6-1; clone_size: NA; j_call: TRBJ1-1; cdr3_length: 14; d_call: NA; cdr3_aa: CASSLTTGNTEAFF; cdr3_nt: TGTGCCAGCAGCTTGACAACAGGGAACACTGAAGCTTTCTTT
v_call: TRBV6-6; clone_size: NA; j_call: TRBJ2-2; cdr3_length: 13; d_call: TRBD1; cdr3_aa: CAIGTVNTGELFF; cdr3_nt: TGTGCCATCGGGACAGTAAACACCGGGGAGCTGTTTTTT
v_call: TRBV2; clone_size: NA; j_call: TRBJ1-2; cdr3_length: 13; d_call: NA; cdr3_aa: CASSELRHYGYTF; cdr3_nt: TGTGCCAGCAGTGAACTCCGACACTATGGCTACACCTTC
v_call: TRBV6-9; clone_size: NA; j_call: TRBJ2-3; cdr3_length: 16; d_call: NA; cdr3_aa: CASSYSQEPITDTQYF; cdr3_nt: TGTGCCAGCAGTTATTCACAGGAGCCCATCACAGATACGCAGTATTTT